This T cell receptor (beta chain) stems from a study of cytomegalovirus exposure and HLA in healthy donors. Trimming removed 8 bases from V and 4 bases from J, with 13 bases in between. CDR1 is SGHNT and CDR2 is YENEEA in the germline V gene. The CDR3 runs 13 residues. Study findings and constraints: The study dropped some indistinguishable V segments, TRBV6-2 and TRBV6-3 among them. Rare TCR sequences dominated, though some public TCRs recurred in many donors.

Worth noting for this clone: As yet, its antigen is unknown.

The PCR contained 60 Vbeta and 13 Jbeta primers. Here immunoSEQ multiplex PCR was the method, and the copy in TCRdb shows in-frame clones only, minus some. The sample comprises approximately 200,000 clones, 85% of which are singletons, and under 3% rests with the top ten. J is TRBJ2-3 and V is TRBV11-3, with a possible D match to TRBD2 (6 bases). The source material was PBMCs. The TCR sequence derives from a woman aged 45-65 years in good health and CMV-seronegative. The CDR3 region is CASARGGSDTQYF. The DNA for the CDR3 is TGTGCCAGCGCCCGAGGAGGGTCAGATACGCAGTATTTT. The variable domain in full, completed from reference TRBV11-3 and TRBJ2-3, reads EAGVVQSPRYKIIEKKQPVAFWCNPISGHNTLYWYLQNLGQGPELLIRYENEEAVDDSQLPKDRFSAERLKGVDSTLKIQPAELGDSAVYLCASARGGSDTQYFGPGTRLTVL.